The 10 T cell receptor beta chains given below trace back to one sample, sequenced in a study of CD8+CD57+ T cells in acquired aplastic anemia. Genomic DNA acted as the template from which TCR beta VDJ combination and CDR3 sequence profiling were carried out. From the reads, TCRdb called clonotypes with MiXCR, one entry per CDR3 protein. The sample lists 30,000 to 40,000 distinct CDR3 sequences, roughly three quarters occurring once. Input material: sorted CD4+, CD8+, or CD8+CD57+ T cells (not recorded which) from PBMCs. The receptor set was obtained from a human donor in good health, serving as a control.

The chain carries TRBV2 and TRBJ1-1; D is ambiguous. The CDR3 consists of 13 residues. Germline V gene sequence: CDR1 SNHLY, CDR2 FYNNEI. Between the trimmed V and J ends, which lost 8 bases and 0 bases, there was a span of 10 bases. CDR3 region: CASLVIMNTEAFF. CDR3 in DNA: TGTGCCAGCTTAGTGATCATGAACACTGAAGCTTTCTTT.

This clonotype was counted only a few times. The CDR3 DNA reads TGTGCCAGCAGCTTCCAGGTTACTGGGGCCAACGTCCTGACTTTC. It translates to CASSFQVTGANVLTF. V usage is TRBV7-8 and J usage is TRBJ2-6; D is unresolved. The CDR3 spans 15 residues. Germline V gene sequence: CDR1 SGHVS, CDR2 FQNEAQ. V lost 3 bases and J lost 2, with 8 bases in between.

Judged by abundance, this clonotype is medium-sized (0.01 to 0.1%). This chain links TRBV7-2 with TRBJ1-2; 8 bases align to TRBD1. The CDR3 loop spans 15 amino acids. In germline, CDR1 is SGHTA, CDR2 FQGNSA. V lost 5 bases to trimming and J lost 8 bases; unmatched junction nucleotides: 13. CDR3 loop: CASSPSDRGLWGYTF. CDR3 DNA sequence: TGTGCCAGCAGCCCATCCGACAGGGGTTTATGGGGCTACACCTTC. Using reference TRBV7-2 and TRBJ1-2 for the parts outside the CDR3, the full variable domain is GAGVSQSPSNKVTEKGKDVELRCDPISGHTALYWYRQSLGQGLEFLIYFQGNSAPDKSGLPSDRFSAERTGGSVSTLTIQRTQQEDSAVYLCASSPSDRGLWGYTFGSGTRLTVV.

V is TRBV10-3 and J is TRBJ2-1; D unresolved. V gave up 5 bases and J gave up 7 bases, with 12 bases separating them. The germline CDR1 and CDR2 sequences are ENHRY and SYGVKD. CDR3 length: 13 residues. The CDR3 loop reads CAISPPLGNEQFF. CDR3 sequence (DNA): TGTGCCATCAGTCCCCCCTTGGGGAATGAGCAGTTCTTC.

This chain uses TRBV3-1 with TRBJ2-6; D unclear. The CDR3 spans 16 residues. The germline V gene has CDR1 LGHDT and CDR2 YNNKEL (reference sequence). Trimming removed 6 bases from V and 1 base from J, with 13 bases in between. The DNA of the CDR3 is TGTGCCAGCAGTCCAGACACCGGATCTGGGGCCAACGTCCTGACTTTC. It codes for CASSPDTGSGANVLTF.

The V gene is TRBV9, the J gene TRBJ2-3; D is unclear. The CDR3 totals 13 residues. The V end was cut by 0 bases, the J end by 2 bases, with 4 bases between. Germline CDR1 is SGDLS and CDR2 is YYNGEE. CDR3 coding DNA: TGTGCCAGCAGCGTAGGCAACACAGATACGCAGTATTTT. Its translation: CASSVGNTDTQYF.

Here the CDR3 reads CASSGRQVIYEQYF. CDR3 coding DNA: TGTGCCAGTAGTGGACGACAGGTAATCTACGAGCAGTACTTC. The chain has TRBV19 and TRBJ2-7; D is possibly TRBD1 (6 bases). The CDR3 length is 14 residues. V lost 5 bases to trimming and J lost 3 bases, with 14 bases between them. Germline CDR1 reads LNHDA; CDR2 reads SQIVND (reference sequence). Looking up the rest from reference TRBV19 and TRBJ2-7 gives the full variable domain: DGGITQSPKYLFRKEGQNVTLSCEQNLNHDAMYWYRQDPGQGLRLIYYSQIVNDFQKGDIAEGYSVSREKKESFPLTVTSAQKNPTAFYLCASSGRQVIYEQYFGPGTRLTVT.

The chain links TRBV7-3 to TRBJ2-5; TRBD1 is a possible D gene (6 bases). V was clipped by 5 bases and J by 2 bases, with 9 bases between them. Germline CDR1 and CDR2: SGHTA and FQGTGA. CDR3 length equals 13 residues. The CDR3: CASSVGQQETQYF. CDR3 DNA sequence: TGTGCCAGCAGCGTCGGACAGCAAGAGACCCAGTACTTC. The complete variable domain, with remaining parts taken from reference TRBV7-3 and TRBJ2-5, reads GAGVSQTPSNKVTEKGKYVELRCDPISGHTALYWYRQSLGQGPEFLIYFQGTGAADDSGLPNDRFFAVRPEGSVSTLKIQRTERGDSAVYLCASSVGQQETQYFGPGTRLLVL.

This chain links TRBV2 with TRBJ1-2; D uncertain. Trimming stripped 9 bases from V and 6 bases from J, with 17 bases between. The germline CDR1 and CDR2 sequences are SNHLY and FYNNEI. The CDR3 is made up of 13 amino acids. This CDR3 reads CASSMVSRDGYTF. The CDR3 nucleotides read TGTGCCAGTTCGATGGTGTCCCGGGATGGCTACACCTTC.

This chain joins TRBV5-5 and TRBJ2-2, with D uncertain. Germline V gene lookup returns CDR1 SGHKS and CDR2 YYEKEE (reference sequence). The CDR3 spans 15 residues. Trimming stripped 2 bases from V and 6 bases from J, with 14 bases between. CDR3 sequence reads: CASSLFSGGAGELFF. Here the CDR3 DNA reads TGTGCCAGCAGCTTATTTTCGGGTGGTGCCGGGGAGCTGTTTTTT.